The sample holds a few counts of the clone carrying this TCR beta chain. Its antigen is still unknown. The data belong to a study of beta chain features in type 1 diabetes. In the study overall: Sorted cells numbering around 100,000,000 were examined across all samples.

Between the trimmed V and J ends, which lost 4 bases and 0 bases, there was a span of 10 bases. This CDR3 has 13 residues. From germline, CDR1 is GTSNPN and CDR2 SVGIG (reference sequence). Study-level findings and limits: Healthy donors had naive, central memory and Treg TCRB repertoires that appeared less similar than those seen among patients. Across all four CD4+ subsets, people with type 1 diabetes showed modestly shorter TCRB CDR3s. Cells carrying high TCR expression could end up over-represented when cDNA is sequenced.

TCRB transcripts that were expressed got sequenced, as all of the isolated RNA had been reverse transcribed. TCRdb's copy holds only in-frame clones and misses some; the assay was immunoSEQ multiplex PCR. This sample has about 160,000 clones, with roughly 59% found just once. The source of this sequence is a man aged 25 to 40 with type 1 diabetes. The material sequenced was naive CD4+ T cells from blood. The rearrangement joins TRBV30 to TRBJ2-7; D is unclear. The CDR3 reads CAWMSENSYEQYF. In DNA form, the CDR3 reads TGTGCCTGGATGTCAGAGAACTCCTACGAGCAGTACTTC. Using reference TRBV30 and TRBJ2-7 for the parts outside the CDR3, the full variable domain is SQTIHQWPATLVQPVGSPLSLECTVEGTSNPNLYWYRQAAGRGLQLLFYSVGIGQISSEVPQNLSASRPQDRQFILSSKKLLLSDSGFYLCAWMSENSYEQYFGPGTRLTVT.